A single T cell receptor beta chain is shown here with its context. It has no known antigen specificity. One base away there is no much larger clone; base qualities are not given. The data derive from a study of cytomegalovirus exposure and HLA in healthy donors (dated by TCRdb to about 2017). Notes on the research overall: In an earlier analysis of approximately 500 of the donors, 276 Gb of sequence data and roughly 100 million unique TCR beta sequences from 180 million or so T cells were reported. An early release that covered some 630 HLA-typed donors contained 300 to 350 gigabases of sequencing data and tens of millions of unique TCR sequences. Of the roughly 400 genotyped donors, approximately 80% were placed in the genetic ancestry cluster associated with self-reported Caucasian donors. The study aimed to test whether cataloging public T cell receptors could reveal signatures of past pathogen exposure. Using immunosequencing, the study profiled T cell repertoires from about 650 subjects and related those repertoires to cytomegalovirus serostatus. Besides the first cohort of under 700 subjects, a separate validation cohort made up of over a hundred different subjects was used. To predict cytomegalovirus infection status, the study combined high-throughput TCR immunosequencing, statistical association of individual TCRs with disease status, and machine learning. To study patterns of TCR occurrence, a later analysis re-analyzed previously published TCR beta repertoires from several hundred donors and added high-resolution HLA genotyping. The later analysis used no new phenotypic data to find candidate immune exposures, relying instead on TCR beta sequences and their occurrence across donors. An earlier analysis of around 580 of the donors used high-throughput TCR beta sequencing to judge whether each TCR beta V gene segment behaved as functional or pseudogenic. Donor age, sex, ethnicity and CMV serostatus were compiled together with the repertoire data. A later genetic analysis took genome-wide SNP genotypes for about three fifths of the 666 donors and used that subset as a discovery cohort. Every repertoire in the discovery cohort had been generated on one and the same sequencing platform. HLA typing covered class I and class II loci at four-digit resolution. Typing coverage differed by locus: A, B, C, DRB1 and DQB1 were typed in about 620-640 donors, DQA1 in 522, DPA1 in approximately 610, and DPB1 in roughly 450. Four to six DR-DQ haplotypes were handled as single units for association and clustering, since linkage in the cohort was strong. Among 300 to 500 genotyped donors of the cohort, an average of around 250,000 unique TCR beta nucleotide sequences was sequenced per donor, of which 15% to 20% were non-productive. Study-wide conclusions, independent of this receptor: Cytomegalovirus status was reported to be diagnosed by the classifier with high specificity and sensitivity in both the original and validation cohorts. For the cohort, immune exposure information was limited to CMV serostatus. A further reported finding was that TCR beta sequences accurately predicted the HLA-A and HLA-B alleles for most subjects in the first cohort. In a later analysis, most CMV-associated TCR beta chains were found to appear HLA-restricted, with HLA associations seemingly driven largely by CMV exposure. Because some donors lacked HLA typing at each locus, the association tests relied only on the typed subset. Linkage disequilibrium might explain the correlated functional status among segregating V segments, but an unknown experimental factor could not be ruled out. The 87-base-pair reads could not distinguish some IMGT-functional V segments, including TRBV6-2 and TRBV6-3, so those segments were excluded. A cluster of highly shared sequence variants was judged likely to represent a technical artifact of the sequencing pipeline. A later analysis reported that several top co-occurrence clusters appeared linked to parvovirus B19, influenza, CMV and Epstein-Barr virus. A few of the identified cytomegalovirus-associated TCR beta chains were confirmed in vitro to be specific for cytomegalovirus antigens. According to the authors, the approach could potentially be generalized to other disease states and immunological phenotypes. Seventeen rarely observed V segments, including chromosome 9 orphons, were excluded from the earlier analysis of a few hundred of the donors because counts were too low. In a later analysis, around 15,000 TCR beta sequences were associated with specific HLA alleles at a false discovery rate of 0.05. In an earlier analysis of roughly 500 of the donors, most TCR beta V segments appeared in productive rearrangements about 90% or about 30% of the time, broadly matching IMGT annotations. While some public TCRs were present in many individuals, most TCR sequences turned up only very rarely across donors. Sequencing depth was assumed to be roughly uniform across donors in the presence/absence analyses, though that assumption may not hold. A later analysis found that TCR association rates varied across HLA loci, with DRB1 alleles showing the most associated TCRs and HLA-C alleles the fewest. A later genetic analysis reported fewer N-insertions in productive TCRs among donors in an Asian-associated ancestry cluster than the roughly 700-donor mean. V-gene and J-gene trimming of TCR beta chains was associated with a missense DCLRE1C variant in a later genetic analysis, and the association was replicated in an independent cohort. When HLA alleles, especially DR and DQ, strongly co-occurred, TCR associations were difficult to assign to individual alleles. In a later analysis, HLA-associated TCR beta chains showed more clonal expansion and lower generation probabilities than non-associated chains that were equally common. The study listed 150 to 200 TCR beta chains as associated with cytomegalovirus. Only TCR beta chains were sequenced in this cohort, and the absence of alpha or paired-chain data limited detectable features.

The cohort comprised several hundred healthy bone marrow donors. At the time of sampling, every cohort member was nominally healthy, though immune exposures that went unrecorded were likely present. The donor was CMV seronegative and belonged to the group of 350 or so seronegative cohort members. Each donor provided a peripheral blood sample, and peripheral blood mononuclear cells were used for TCR beta sequencing. The Qiagen DNeasy Blood Extraction Kit was used to extract genomic DNA from the blood cell samples. The library was prepared using the immunoSEQ multiplex PCR assay. For the multiplex PCR, a mixture combining 60 forward primers for TCR Vbeta segments and 13 reverse primers for TCR Jbeta segments was used. The CDR3 region of rearranged TCR beta genes was amplified from genomic DNA by a multiplex PCR assay. Amplified TCR beta libraries were sequenced as 87-base-pair reads on the Illumina HiSeq System. In the paper's pipeline: A later analysis counted approximately 84 million unique TCR beta chains across the 666 repertoires, and around 12 million of these chains were shared by at least two donors. A nearest-neighbor algorithm error-corrected the raw reads and collapsed the reads into unique sequences, merging closely related sequences to remove PCR and sequencing errors. CDR3 sequences were aligned to IMGT reference sequences to assign V, D and J gene segments. For a sequence to be retained, at least a six-nucleotide match to both a V gene segment and a J gene segment was required. Rearrangements were called productive when the CDR3 lacked stop codons and stayed in frame with V and J; all others were non-productive. CDR3 was defined according to IMGT convention as the region running from the second conserved V-encoded cysteine to the conserved J-encoded phenylalanine. In an earlier analysis of some 550 of the donors, sequences lacking an unambiguous match to a single V gene segment were excluded. In an earlier analysis of 450 to 750 of the donors, a V segment was called functional when productive rearrangements were above 56.7%, and segregating when the standard deviation between donors exceeded 5%. A statistical classification framework was built for diagnosing cytomegalovirus status from the catalog of TCR beta chain sequences. A later analysis assigned V and J genes by comparing TCR nucleotide sequences with IMGT/GENE-DB human TR gene sequences. The TCRdist pipeline was used in a later analysis to assign CDR3 sequences and most-parsimonious VDJ recombination scenarios. In a later analysis, each TCR beta chain was defined by its CDR3 amino acid sequence together with its V-gene family, and reads without a unique V-gene family were excluded. A later analysis removed several hundred highly shared, low-generation-probability nucleotide sequences to deal with suspected cross-contamination and a sequencing artifact. In a later analysis, a clonal expansion index was calculated for each public chain from normalized within-repertoire ranks of inferred template counts. In a later analysis, generation probabilities were computed with a VDJ recombination model fitted to out-of-frame rearrangements, and the resulting probabilities were checked against IGoR. A later analysis scored TCR-TCR, TCR-HLA and TCR-CMV co-occurrence with hypergeometric tests, applying a repertoire-size bias correction to TCR pairs. To estimate false discovery rates, a later analysis permuted the HLA or CMV assignments 20 times. In a later analysis, co-occurring TCRs were grouped using DBSCAN, with TCRdist sequence similarity added in when clustering inside HLA-allele-positive subsets. Co-occurrence clustering excluded repertoires with fewer than 30,000 or more than 120,000 public chains, plus five with anomalous nucleotide sharing. In its TCRdb copy, this immuneACCESS table keeps in-frame sequences only and misses some clones. Where compared with another copy, unresolved V genes explain less than half of these, and the others have no known cause. V, J and clone size derive from that table, while D and trimming were established from the DNA sequence. Present in this sample are 200,000 to 250,000 clones, 85% of which were seen just once. 0.24% of the sample lies in the top ten.

For CDR1 and CDR2, the germline V gene lists SNHLY and FYNNEI. Clipping removes 10 bases from V and 7 bases from J, with 10 as the unmatched junction base count. The CDR3 runs 14 amino acids, cysteine and phenylalanine included. The entry retains the CDR3 DNA only, 42 bases that are in frame from base 1. The clonotype comes from a girl aged 2-10 years in good health and CMV-seronegative. The receptor chain draws on TRBV2 and TRBJ1-4, with 9 bases matching TRBD1. The sequencing sample was made of PBMCs. CDR3 sequence: CATNHRGRGEKLFF. Read as DNA, the sequence is TGTGCCACCAATCACAGGGGGCGCGGTGAAAAACTGTTTTTT.